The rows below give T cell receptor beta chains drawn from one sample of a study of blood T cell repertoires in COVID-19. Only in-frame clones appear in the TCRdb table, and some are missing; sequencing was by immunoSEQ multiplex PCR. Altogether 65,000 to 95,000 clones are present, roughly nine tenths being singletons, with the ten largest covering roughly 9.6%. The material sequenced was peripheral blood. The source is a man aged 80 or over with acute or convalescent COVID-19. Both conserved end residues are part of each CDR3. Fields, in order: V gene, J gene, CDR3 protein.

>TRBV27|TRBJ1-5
CASSPDRASNQPQHF
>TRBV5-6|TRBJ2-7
CASSWGGSYEQYF
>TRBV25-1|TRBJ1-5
CASSDAGQGFNQPQHF
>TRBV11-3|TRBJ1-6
CASSLRRTGGDNSPLHF
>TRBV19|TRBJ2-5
CASSMGGEGTQYF
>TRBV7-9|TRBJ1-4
CASSKRGGDGEKLFF
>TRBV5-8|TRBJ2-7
CASSLAWAYEQYF
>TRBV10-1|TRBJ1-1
CASSASGSEAFF
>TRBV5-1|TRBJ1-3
CASSFEASGNTIYF
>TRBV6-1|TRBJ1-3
CASSEAQGTAGNTIYF
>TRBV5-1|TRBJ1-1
CASSLEVGDMNTEAFF
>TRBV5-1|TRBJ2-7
CASSLTAGTAEQYF
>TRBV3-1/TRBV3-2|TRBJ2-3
CASSPGHLTTDTQYF
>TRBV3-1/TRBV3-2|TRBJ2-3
CASSQTDDTQYF
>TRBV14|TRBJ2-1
CASSQIAGGHAEQFF
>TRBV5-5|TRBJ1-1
CASSWQGGQSNTEAFF
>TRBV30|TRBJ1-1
CAWSVRVTEAFF
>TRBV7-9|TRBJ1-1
CASSSPPGVFLEAFF
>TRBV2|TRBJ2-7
CASCGGGHSYEQYF
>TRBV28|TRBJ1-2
CASSFNTRENGYTF
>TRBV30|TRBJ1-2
CAWSPGQGIYGYTF
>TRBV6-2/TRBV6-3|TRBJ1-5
CASSYYPGQGFFQPQHF
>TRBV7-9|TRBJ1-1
CASSPMRRTGKGWTEAFF
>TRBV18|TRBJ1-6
CASSPGPGQGGSPLHF
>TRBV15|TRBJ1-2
CATSRTGRGGYTF
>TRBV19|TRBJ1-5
CASSIFGTDGLQHF
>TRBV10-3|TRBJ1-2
CAIRRERGHGYTF
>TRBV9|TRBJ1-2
CASSVGWTTNYGYTF
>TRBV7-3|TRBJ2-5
CASSTGTSGGLQETQYF
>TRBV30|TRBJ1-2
CAWSAKQGSYGYTF
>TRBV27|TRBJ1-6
CASSFLNNSPLHF
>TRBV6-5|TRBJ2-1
CATKTAYNEQFF
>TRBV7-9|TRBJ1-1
CASSSGTGVVTFF
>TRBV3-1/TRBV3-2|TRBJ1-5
CASSQDTREAQPQHF
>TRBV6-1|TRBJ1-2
CASSELTDSYTF
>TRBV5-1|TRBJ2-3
CASSLGQGIDTQYF
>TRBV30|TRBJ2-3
CAWSARDTQYF
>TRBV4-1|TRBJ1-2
CASSQEGTGGIYGYTF
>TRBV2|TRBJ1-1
CASSEAQRVNTEAFF
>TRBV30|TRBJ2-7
CAWDGTDSYEQYF